One T cell receptor (beta chain) is described in this entry. Antigen unknown. This record comes from a study of T cell responses to AZD1222 COVID-19 vaccine. Germline V lookup: CDR1 MNHEY, CDR2 SVGEGT. The CDR3 sequence is 14 residues long. Trimming stripped 5 bases from V and 6 bases from J, with 16 bases between. Only in-frame clones appear in the TCRdb table, and some are missing; sequencing was by immunoSEQ multiplex PCR. Among tens of thousands of clones listed, around 84% were seen once. Study results and limitations: Most donors were white British, females outnumbered males, and clonal diversity was possibly underestimated. There were repertoire samples only from the period after the peak T cell response.

Specimen: peripheral blood, collected on day 0 of AZD1222 vaccination. The chain combines TRBV6-2 or TRBV6-3 with TRBJ1-2, with no clear D. The receptor was derived from an adult in good health. The chain's CDR3 is CASSPTGIYDGYTF. CDR3 in DNA: TGTGCCAGCAGTCCCACGGGAATATACGATGGCTACACCTTC.